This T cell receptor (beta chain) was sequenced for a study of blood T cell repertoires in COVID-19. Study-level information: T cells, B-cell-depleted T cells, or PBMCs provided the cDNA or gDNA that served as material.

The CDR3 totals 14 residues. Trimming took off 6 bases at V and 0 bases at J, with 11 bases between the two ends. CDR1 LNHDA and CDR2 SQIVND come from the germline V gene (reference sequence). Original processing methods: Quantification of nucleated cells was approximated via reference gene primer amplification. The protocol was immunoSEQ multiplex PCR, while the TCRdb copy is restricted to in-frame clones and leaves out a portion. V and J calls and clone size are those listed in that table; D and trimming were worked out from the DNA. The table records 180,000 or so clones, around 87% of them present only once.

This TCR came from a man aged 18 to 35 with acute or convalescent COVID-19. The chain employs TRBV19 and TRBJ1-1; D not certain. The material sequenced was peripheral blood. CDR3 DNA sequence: TGTGCCAGTAGCGAGTCAAATTTGAACACTGAAGCTTTCTTT. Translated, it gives CASSESNLNTEAFF.